Below are 29 T cell receptor beta chains sequenced from a single sample in a study of T cell responses to AZD1222 COVID-19 vaccine. Assay: immunoSEQ multiplex PCR; the TCRdb copy retains only in-frame clones and omits some. The sample has about 130,000 clones; just over 85% are singletons. Sequenced here: peripheral blood, sampled on day 0 of MenACWY control vaccination. Receptors were obtained from an adult in good health.

The chain carries TRBV18 and TRBJ1-4; no clear D. This CDR3 spans 15 amino acids. Trimming took off 0 bases at V and 4 bases at J, with 9 bases between the two ends. CDR1 KGHSH and CDR2 LQKENI come from the germline V gene. CDR3 region: CASSPPGGYNEKLFF. Written as DNA, the CDR3 is TGTGCCAGCTCACCACCTGGCGGGTATAATGAAAAACTGTTTTTT.

This clone was detected only a few times. The chain has TRBV24-1 and TRBJ2-7; D not resolved. The CDR3 sequence is 15 residues long. The V end was cut by 1 base, the J end by 6 bases, with 15 bases between. Germline lookup yields CDR1 KGHDR and CDR2 SFDVKD. The CDR3 sequence: CATSDFRRGSLEQYF. The CDR3 coding sequence is TGTGCCACCAGTGATTTCCGACGAGGTAGTCTCGAGCAGTACTTC.

The chain uses TRBV9 and TRBJ1-4, with 7 positions matching TRBD1. Germline trimming cut 0 bases from V and 6 bases from J; bases unmatched to any gene: 8. The germline V gene has CDR1 SGDLS and CDR2 YYNGEE. The CDR3 is 16 residues long. The CDR3 region has the DNA TGTGCCAGCAGCGTAGGCCAAGGGGGCGACTATGAAAAACTGTTTTTT. This gives the protein CASSVGQGGDYEKLFF. The whole variable domain, remainder taken from reference TRBV9 and TRBJ1-4, is DSGVTQTPKHLITATGQRVTLRCSPRSGDLSVYWYQQSLDQGLQFLIQYYNGEERAKGNILERFSAQQFPDLHSELNLSSLELGDSALYFCASSVGQGGDYEKLFFGSGTQLSVL.

The chain combines TRBV4-1 with TRBJ2-3; D is ambiguous. V gave up 4 bases and J gave up 0 bases, with 8 bases separating them. Germline V lookup: CDR1 MGHRA, CDR2 YSYEKL. The CDR3 is 14 residues long. The CDR3 DNA reads TGCGCCAGCAGCCGAGATATCAGCACAGATACGCAGTATTTT. It encodes CASSRDISTDTQYF.

The chain uses TRBV11-2 and TRBJ2-1, with D possibly matching TRBD2 (5 bases). Per the germline V gene, CDR1 is SGHAT and CDR2 is FQNNGV. This CDR3 is 11 amino acids long. V was trimmed by 5 bases and J by 13 bases, leaving 12 bases between them. The CDR3 DNA is TGTGCCAGCAGCGGTGGACTCAAACAGTTCTTC. Protein product: CASSGGLKQFF.

This chain links TRBV28 with TRBJ2-1; TRBD2 matches at 7 bases. V lost 4 bases and J lost 7; bases outside the gene matches: 4. Germline V CDR1 and CDR2: MDHEN, SYDVKM. This CDR3 has 13 amino acids. The CDR3 bases are TGTGCCAGCAGTTGGCGGGGGAGTAATGAGCAGTTCTTC. Translation: CASSWRGSNEQFF.

V usage is TRBV29-1 and J usage is TRBJ2-5, with D possibly matching TRBD2 (6 bases). The CDR3 totals 13 residues. V lost 6 bases to trimming and J lost 5 bases, with 16 bases between them. Germline V CDR1 and CDR2: SQVTM, ANQGSEA. For the CDR3, the DNA is TGCAGCGTAGGTCTAGCGCCGAAGGAGACCCAGTACTTC. It translates to CSVGLAPKETQYF.

This clone was counted a few times. The J gene is TRBJ1-5, the V gene TRBV21-1. TRBV21-1 is shown as a pseudogene. This CDR3 has 18 residues. CDR3 DNA sequence: TGTGCCAGGGTTAAGGCTGGGGGGGGACAGTATAGCAATCAGCCCCAGCATTTT. It yields the protein CARVKAGGGQYSNQPQHF.

The chain uses TRBV14 and TRBJ2-5, with D possibly matching TRBD2 (6 bases). V was trimmed by 3 bases and J by 5 bases, leaving 13 bases between them. The CDR3 length is 14 residues. Germline V CDR1 and CDR2: SGHDN, FVKESK. CDR3 sequence reads: CASSQELASETQYF. For the CDR3, the DNA is TGTGCCAGCAGCCAGGAACTAGCTTCGGAGACCCAGTACTTC.

V usage is TRBV4-2 and J usage is TRBJ2-4; 7 nucleotides agree with TRBD1. Losses at the gene ends were 0 bases for V and 10 bases for J; bases not matched to a gene: 15. CDR1 is LGHNA and CDR2 is YNFKEQ in the germline V gene. CDR3 size: 17 residues. CDR3 nucleotides: TGTGCCAGCAGCCAAGATTGGACCCCAGGGGGTAAAACGATTCAGTACTTC. This gives the protein CASSQDWTPGGKTIQYF.

This clone occurred once. The rearrangement links TRBV4-2 to TRBJ2-7; D might be TRBD2 (6 bases). Between the trimmed V and J ends, which lost 3 bases and 5 bases, there was a span of 17 bases. The CDR3 extends over 15 amino acids. Germline-derived CDR1 and CDR2 are LGHNA and YNFKEQ. The CDR3: CASSQEGRPLNEQYF. The CDR3, as DNA: TGTGCCAGCAGCCAGGAAGGGAGGCCGCTTAACGAGCAGTACTTC.

The chain combines TRBV28 with TRBJ1-1, with D unclear. Germline values: CDR1 MDHEN, CDR2 SYDVKM. V was cut by 2 bases and J by 8 bases, with 6 bases left in between. The CDR3 loop spans 11 amino acids. The CDR3 reads CASSLGLEAFF. The CDR3 coding sequence is TGTGCCAGCAGTTTAGGCCTGGAAGCTTTCTTT.

The J gene is TRBJ2-5, the V gene TRBV12-3 or TRBV12-4; the D is unclear. The CDR3 is made up of 13 amino acids. Trimming stripped 7 bases from V and 2 bases from J, with 11 bases between. The CDR3 DNA sequence: TGTGCCAGCATCCAAGGCGGTCAAGAGACCCAGTACTTC. Its translation is CASIQGGQETQYF.

This clone was found a few times. The genes are TRBV21-1 and TRBJ1-2. TRBV21-1 is described as a pseudogene. CDR3 length equals 14 residues. The CDR3 bases are TGTGCCAGCAGCAAAGAGAGGGACAACTATGGCTACACCTTC. This codes for CASSKERDNYGYTF.

The V gene is TRBV5-1, the J gene TRBJ2-7, with unresolved D. Germline values: CDR1 SGHRS, CDR2 YFSETQ. The CDR3 is 13 amino acids. V lost 4 bases and J 1 base, leaving 9 bases between the germline ends. The chain's CDR3 is CASSNLGSYEQYF. The CDR3, as DNA: TGCGCCAGCAGCAACCTCGGTTCCTACGAGCAGTACTTC.

The chain uses TRBV28 and TRBJ2-7; a possible D gene is TRBD2 (6 bases). Germline V CDR1 and CDR2: MDHEN, SYDVKM. V was pared by 4 bases and J by 0 bases, with 19 bases between. The CDR3 spans 17 residues. The CDR3 here is CASSSPPGGVVSYEQYF. CDR3 DNA sequence: TGTGCCAGCAGTTCCCCCCCCGGCGGGGTTGTCTCCTACGAGCAGTACTTC.

This rearrangement joins TRBV9 to TRBJ2-1; 11 nucleotides align to TRBD2. This CDR3 spans 15 amino acids. In germline, CDR1 is SGDLS, CDR2 YYNGEE. With V trimmed by 0 bases and J by 10 bases, 6 bases remained unmatched. This CDR3 is CASSVATSGSEEQFF. In DNA form, the CDR3 reads TGTGCCAGCAGCGTAGCTACTAGCGGGAGTGAGGAGCAGTTCTTC.

The chain couples TRBV5-1 to TRBJ2-1, with D perhaps matching TRBD2 (6 bases). CDR1 and CDR2 (germline): SGHRS, YFSETQ. The CDR3 is 15 residues long. V was clipped by 7 bases and J by 4 bases, with 18 bases between them. DNA of the CDR3: TGCGCCAGCCAAGGGCGGGGTAAGGGATACAATGAGCAGTTCTTC. Translated: CASQGRGKGYNEQFF.

The CDR3: CASSQVKNSPLHF. CDR3 in DNA: TGCGCCAGCAGTCAAGTCAAGAATTCACCCCTCCACTTT. This chain links TRBV23-1 with TRBJ1-6, with D uncertain. TRBV23-1 is annotated as an ORF whose role is uncertain. CDR3 length: 13 amino acids. V was pared by 2 bases and J by 7 bases, with 6 bases between.

The chain's CDR3 is CASTRPVLAGVDTQYF. CDR3 in DNA: TGTGCCAGCACCCGGCCGGTGCTAGCGGGAGTGGATACGCAGTATTTT. The chain uses TRBV7-2 and TRBJ2-3; 10 bases line up with TRBD2. Germline V gives CDR1 SGHTA, CDR2 FQGNSA. The CDR3 runs to 16 residues. Unmatched junction bases numbered 13, after V lost 7 bases and J lost 6 bases.

The V call is TRBV28, the J call TRBJ1-2; D is unclear. Trimming shortened V by 6 bases and J by 0 bases, and 11 bases separated the two germline ends. Germline V CDR1 and CDR2: MDHEN, SYDVKM. The CDR3 contains 14 residues. CDR3: CASRPLGANYGYTF. The DNA for the CDR3 is TGTGCCAGCAGACCGTTAGGCGCTAACTATGGCTACACCTTC.

In its sample, this clone was seen once. V and J are TRBV5-1 and TRBJ2-6; 10 positions agree with TRBD1. The CDR3 length is 20 residues. With 4 bases clipped from V and 4 bases from J, the junction kept 17 bases outside the gene matches. CDR1 is SGHRS and CDR2 is YFSETQ in the germline V gene. CDR3 region: CASSARRIRDRGDGANVLTF. The DNA for the CDR3 is TGCGCCAGCAGCGCCCGCCGAATCCGGGACAGGGGAGACGGGGCCAACGTCCTGACTTTC.

This clone occurred once. The J gene is TRBJ1-1, the V gene TRBV11-2; D possibly corresponds to TRBD1 (5 bases). The germline CDR1 and CDR2 sequences are SGHAT and FQNNGV. The CDR3 consists of 15 residues. V dropped 5 bases and J dropped 1 base, with 14 bases sitting between them. CDR3 DNA: TGTGCCAGCAGCCCCCGGGGGAGTTCGAACACTGAAGCTTTCTTT. This translates into CASSPRGSSNTEAFF. Drawing the rest from reference TRBV11-2 and TRBJ1-1, the complete variable domain is EAGVAQSPRYKIIEKRQSVAFWCNPISGHATLYWYQQILGQGPKLLIQFQNNGVVDDSQLPKDRFSAERLKGVDSTLKIQPAKLEDSAVYLCASSPRGSSNTEAFFGQGTRLTVV.

The chain has TRBV2 and TRBJ2-7; 7 bases fit TRBD1. Unmatched junction bases numbered 13, after V lost 7 bases and J lost 7 bases. CDR3 length equals 14 residues. Germline V CDR1 and CDR2: SNHLY, FYNNEI. The CDR3 DNA follows: TGTGCCAGCACCGTGGACAGGTGGGCCGATGAGCAGTACTTC. It yields the protein CASTVDRWADEQYF.

The V and J genes are TRBV6-6 and TRBJ1-2, with a weak D call TRBD1 (5 bases). V lost 2 bases to trimming and J lost 0 bases, with 10 bases between them. Germline V gene lookup returns CDR1 MNHNY and CDR2 SVGAGI (reference sequence). The CDR3 has 15 residues. The CDR3 here is CASSYGGAANYGYTF. CDR3 DNA sequence: TGTGCCAGCAGTTACGGCGGGGCCGCTAACTATGGCTACACCTTC.

The chain carries TRBV5-5 and TRBJ1-2; tentatively, D is TRBD1 (5 bases). The V gene's germline CDR1 is SGHKS and CDR2 YYEKEE (reference sequence). V was trimmed by 2 bases and J by 9 bases, leaving 20 bases between them. The CDR3 is 15 amino acids. CDR3 loop: CASSLDGTALGSYTF. CDR3 nucleotides: TGTGCCAGCAGCTTAGACGGGACTGCCCTCGGGAGCTACACCTTC.

This clone was observed a handful of times. The J gene is TRBJ2-7, the V gene TRBV28; 9 bases agree with TRBD1. V gave up 5 bases and J gave up 9 bases; unmatched junction bases: 8. CDR1 is MDHEN and CDR2 is SYDVKM in the germline V gene. The CDR3 runs to 13 residues. Here the CDR3 reads CASSGGDRASQYF. CDR3 nucleotide sequence: TGTGCCAGCAGTGGCGGGGACAGGGCATCGCAGTACTTC.

This rearrangement joins TRBV27 to TRBJ1-5, with D unresolved. Germline CDR1 reads MNHEY; CDR2 reads SMNVEV (reference sequence). Trimming removed 5 bases from V and 3 bases from J, with 11 bases in between. This CDR3 is 14 amino acids long. As DNA, the CDR3 is TGTGCCAGCAGTACCGACGGCTCCAATCAGCCCCAGCATTTT. Residues: CASSTDGSNQPQHF.

This chain connects TRBV29-1 to TRBJ2-7; possible D gene TRBD1, 5 bases. V dropped 0 bases and J dropped 4 bases, with 10 bases sitting between them. CDR1 is SQVTM and CDR2 is ANQGSEA in the germline V gene. The CDR3 sequence is 13 residues long. CDR3 nucleotides: TGCAGCGTTGAAGATCCGGCAGGGTACGAGCAGTACTTC. Translating it yields CSVEDPAGYEQYF.